This TCR beta chain was sequenced for a study of blood T cell repertoires in COVID-19. Background on the study: Acute-phase and convalescent COVID-19 samples originated in the United States, Italy and Spain.

The germline CDR1 and CDR2 sequences are DFQATT and SNEGSKA (reference sequence). The CDR3 is 14 amino acids. Losses at the gene ends were 3 bases for V and 8 bases for J; bases not matched to a gene: 6. Original data processing: Quantification of nucleated cells was approximated via reference gene primer amplification. TCRdb's table, derived via immunoSEQ multiplex PCR, lists solely in-frame clones and lacks some. D and trimming were read from the DNA, whereas the V and J calls and clone size are those reported in that table. Seen here are fewer than 450,000 clones, approximately 90% observed once, and the top ten hold roughly 3.5%.

The sample consisted of peripheral blood. This clonotype originated in a woman aged 18-29 years who had recovered from COVID-19. The chain joins TRBV20-1 to TRBJ2-1; 11 nucleotides match TRBD2. CDR3 in amino acids: CSASLTSGSDEQFF. Here the CDR3 DNA reads TGCAGTGCTAGTCTTACTAGCGGGAGTGATGAGCAGTTCTTC.